These 10 T cell receptor beta chains came from one sample sequenced in a study of blood T cell repertoires in COVID-19. The method was immunoSEQ multiplex PCR; TCRdb's version includes in-frame clones alone and lacks a portion of them. The sample lists about 130,000 clones, roughly 83% occurring once. Sequenced material: peripheral blood. The source is a man aged 55 to 69 with acute or convalescent COVID-19.

The genes are TRBV3-1 (or the pseudogene TRBV3-2) and TRBJ1-4; tentative D call: TRBD1 (6 bases). The CDR3 totals 14 residues. V lost 1 base and J 7 bases, leaving 10 bases between the germline ends. Germline V gene data show CDR1 as LGHDT and CDR2 as YNNKEL (reference sequence). The DNA of the CDR3 is TGTGCCAGCAGCCAAGCGGGGGGCGGTGAAAAACTGTTTTTT. Residues: CASSQAGGGEKLFF.

The chain is built from TRBV5-1 and TRBJ2-3; 11 positions agree with TRBD1. Germline V CDR1 and CDR2: SGHRS, YFSETQ. CDR3 length equals 16 residues. V dropped 6 bases and J dropped 3; count of bases not matched to a gene: 9. In DNA, the CDR3 is TGCGCCAGCATTCCCGGGACAGGGGGAGGGACAGATACGCAGTATTTT. Its protein product is CASIPGTGGGTDTQYF.

The gene calls are TRBV5-1 and TRBJ1-1, with TRBD1 matching 7 bases. This CDR3 contains 14 residues. Unmatched junction bases numbered 4, after V lost 4 bases and J lost 1 base. In germline, CDR1 is SGHRS, CDR2 YFSETQ. In DNA form, the CDR3 reads TGCGCCAGCAGCCGGGGGACAGAGAACACTGAAGCTTTCTTT. The encoded protein is CASSRGTENTEAFF.

This clone was picked up one time. This chain uses TRBV5-4 with TRBJ1-4, with D possibly matching TRBD1 (5 bases). The CDR3 is made up of 14 amino acids. Germline V gives CDR1 SGHNT, CDR2 YYREEE (reference sequence). V dropped 4 bases and J dropped 5 bases, with 12 bases sitting between them. The CDR3 DNA reads TGTGCCAGCAGCGACCAGGGTCCCAATGAAAAACTGTTTTTT. Translating it yields CASSDQGPNEKLFF.

V and J are TRBV9 and TRBJ1-4; weak D call: TRBD1 (6 bases). V lost 2 bases to trimming and J lost 7 bases, with 12 bases between them. The germline V gene encodes CDR1 SGDLS and CDR2 YYNGEE. The CDR3 totals 14 residues. In nucleotides, the CDR3 is TGTGCCAGCAGCGTTACAGGGAAGAGTGAAAAACTGTTTTTT. Amino acids: CASSVTGKSEKLFF.

This chain joins TRBV5-1 and TRBJ2-2, with 8 bases identical to TRBD1. This CDR3 is 14 amino acids long. J gave up 1 base and V 7 bases, and 3 bases lay outside the gene matches. Germline CDR1 is SGHRS and CDR2 is YFSETQ. The CDR3 loop is CASYDRGNTGELFF. The CDR3 DNA is TGCGCCAGCTATGACAGGGGGAACACCGGGGAGCTGTTTTTT.

The genes are TRBV27 and TRBJ1-1; tentative D call: TRBD1 (5 bases). CDR3 length equals 14 residues. V was pared by 6 bases and J by 0 bases, with 11 bases between. From germline, CDR1 is MNHEY and CDR2 SMNVEV (reference sequence). In nucleotides, the CDR3 is TGTGCCAGCAGACACCAGGGTGTGAACACTGAAGCTTTCTTT. Protein sequence: CASRHQGVNTEAFF.

CDR3 protein: CASTLGTGAEQYF. In nucleotides, the CDR3 is TGTGCCAGCACCTTGGGGACAGGGGCCGAGCAGTACTTC. The rearrangement links TRBV12-3 or TRBV12-4 to TRBJ2-7, with TRBD1 matching 10 bases. This CDR3 is 13 amino acids long. V trimming: 7 bases; J trimming: 6 bases; junction bases outside the gene matches: 6.

The chain is built from TRBV25-1 and TRBJ1-2; no firm D call. The V gene lost 4 bases and the J gene lost 1 base, with 4 bases spanning the gap. This CDR3 has 12 residues. Germline V gene data show CDR1 as MGHDK and CDR2 as SYGVNS. CDR3 region: CASSVNNYGYTF. The CDR3 DNA is TGTGCCAGCAGTGTTAATAACTATGGCTACACCTTC.

This rearrangement joins TRBV30 to TRBJ2-7; D is possibly TRBD1 (7 bases). Trimming removed 4 bases from V and 3 bases from J, with 13 bases in between. The CDR3 runs to 13 residues. From germline, CDR1 is GTSNPN and CDR2 SVGIG (reference sequence). CDR3 amino acids: CAWKGRGVYEQYF. The CDR3 DNA sequence: TGTGCCTGGAAAGGCAGGGGGGTCTACGAGCAGTACTTC.